The clone carrying this T cell receptor (beta chain) was observed at least ten times. This entry belongs to a study of regulatory T cells in long-lasting Graves disease. Arm-PCR of CDR3 regions with iRepertoire HTBI primers generated TCR beta libraries. MiXCR was run by TCRdb on the multiplex PCR reads, yielding one entry per CDR3 protein. The sample carries fewer than 650,000 distinct CDR3 sequences, 16% recorded once. Unmatched junction bases numbered 5, after V lost 4 bases and J lost 2 bases. The CDR3 extends over 16 amino acids. Germline loops: CDR1 KGHDR, CDR2 SFDVKD. Indicated time point: newly diagnosed GD, antithyroid drugs for less than 3 months. PBMCs provided the RNA from which the TCR library was made. These data also formed part of another study, on T cells in Graves' hyperthyroidism and ophthalmopathy.

The chain has TRBV24-1 and TRBJ2-7, with TRBD2 matching 12 bases. This specimen consisted of peripheral blood mononuclear cells (PBMCs), obtained at new diagnosis, from a patient treated with antithyroid drugs. The source of this sequence is a man between 18 and 29 years old with Graves disease. Written as DNA, the CDR3 is TGTGCCACCAGTGAGGGGACTAGCGGGCCAACCTACGAGCAGTACTTC. Translation gives CATSEGTSGPTYEQYF.